Listed here is a single T cell receptor (beta chain). Antigen specificity is unknown. This entry is derived from a study of T cell repertoires in cytomegalovirus infection. Study in general: Used in the study were CMV epitopes, some recently identified and HLA-C-restricted, others well-studied and HLA-B-restricted. Through public TCR beta signatures, both CMV infection and matching HLA type were indicated. Overall study results and limits: Cumulative public TCR beta family frequency identified carriers of CMV plus the relevant HLA. HLA-C-restricted, CMV-specific TCR beta clonotypes were dominant ex vivo.

MiXCR, run by TCRdb on the reads, gives a single entry per CDR3 protein. The sample holds 45,000 to 60,000 distinct CDR3 sequences; roughly 20% are singletons and the top ten take more than 55%. The origin of this receptor is a human donor in good health (CMV status not recorded). Some clones in this sample may be carry-over from other donors' samples. The sequenced sample was CD8+ T cells from cultured PBMCs, obtained from culture after CMV antigen stimulation.

The CDR3 reads CASSLSHGGSGRTQYF. The CDR3 bases are TGTGCCAGCAGCTTGAGTCATGGAGGGAGTGGTAGGACGCAGTATTTT. The V call is TRBV7-6, the J call TRBJ2-3; tentative D call: TRBD2 (6 bases). There are 16 residues in the CDR3. CDR1 SGHVS and CDR2 FNYEAQ come from the germline V gene. Deletions cut 3 bases from V and 9 bases from J, with 22 bases between. Looking up the rest from reference TRBV7-6 and TRBJ2-3 gives the full variable domain: GAGVSQSPRYKVTKRGQDVALRCDPISGHVSLYWYRQALGQGPEFLTYFNYEAQQDKSGLPNDRFSAERPEGSISTLTIQRTEQRDSAMYRCASSLSHGGSGRTQYFGPGTRLTVL.